This entry features one T cell receptor (beta chain) sequence. This entry belongs to a study of monozygotic twins with inflammatory bowel disease. Total RNA, at approximately 3,800 ng, went into every TCR library. cDNA encoding TCRalpha and TCRbeta underwent two nested PCRs of roughly 15 and 9 cycles, each of which was followed by bead purification. From its re-call of the 5' RACE reads, TCRdb lists each CDR3 protein once, without DNA. The data include some 450,000 distinct CDR3 sequences; the top ten clones carry roughly 2.2%. Germline V gene lookup returns CDR1 LNHNV and CDR2 YYDKDF (reference sequence). The CDR3 runs to 22 residues.

The sequence derives from a human donor with ulcerative colitis or Crohn's disease, or a healthy co-twin of an affected twin (not recorded which). The rearrangement links TRBV15 to TRBJ2-1; TCRdb names TRBD1, which stays unverified in the absence of DNA. The sample was blood. This CDR3 reads CATSRRQGRSGPGTGGLNEQFF.